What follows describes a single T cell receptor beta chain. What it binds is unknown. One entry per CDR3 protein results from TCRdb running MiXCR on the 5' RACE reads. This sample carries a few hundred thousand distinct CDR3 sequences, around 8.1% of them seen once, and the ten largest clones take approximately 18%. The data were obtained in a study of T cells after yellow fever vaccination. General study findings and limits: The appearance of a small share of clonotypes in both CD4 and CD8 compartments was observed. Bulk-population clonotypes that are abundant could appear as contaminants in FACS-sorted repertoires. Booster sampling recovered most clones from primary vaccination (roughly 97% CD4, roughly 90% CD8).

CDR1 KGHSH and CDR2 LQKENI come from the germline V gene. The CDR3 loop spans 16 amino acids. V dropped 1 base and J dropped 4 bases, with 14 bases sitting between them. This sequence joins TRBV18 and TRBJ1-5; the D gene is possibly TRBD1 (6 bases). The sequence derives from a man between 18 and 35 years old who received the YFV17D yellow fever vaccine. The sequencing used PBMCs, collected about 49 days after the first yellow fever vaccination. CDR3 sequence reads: CASSPQGGLRNQPQHF. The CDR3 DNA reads TGTGCCAGCTCACCACAGGGGGGGCTAAGGAATCAGCCCCAGCATTTT.